This T cell receptor (beta chain) was profiled in a study of response to subunit inactivated influenza vaccine. TCRdb reprocessed the RT-PCR reads with MiXCR, giving one entry per CDR3 protein. The data show 600,000 to 850,000 distinct CDR3 sequences, 12% to 15% seen once. Findings and limits, study-wide: Seasonal influenza vaccination, on each occasion, was suggested by the authors to recruit few new T cells.

The V gene's germline CDR1 is LGHDT and CDR2 YNNKEL (reference sequence). V was shortened by 1 base and J by 5 bases, with 5 bases between the two germline ends. The CDR3 has 12 amino acids. Of note for this clonotype: What it recognizes is unknown.

The sequences come from PBMCs from blood, collected around 14 days before vaccination. The chain recombines TRBV3-1 with TRBJ1-1; unclear D gene. This TCR was recovered from a man aged 50 to 60 who received an inactivated influenza vaccine. CDR3 in DNA: TGTGCCAGCAGCCAAGGGGCTACTGAAGCTTTCTTT. Protein product: CASSQGATEAFF.